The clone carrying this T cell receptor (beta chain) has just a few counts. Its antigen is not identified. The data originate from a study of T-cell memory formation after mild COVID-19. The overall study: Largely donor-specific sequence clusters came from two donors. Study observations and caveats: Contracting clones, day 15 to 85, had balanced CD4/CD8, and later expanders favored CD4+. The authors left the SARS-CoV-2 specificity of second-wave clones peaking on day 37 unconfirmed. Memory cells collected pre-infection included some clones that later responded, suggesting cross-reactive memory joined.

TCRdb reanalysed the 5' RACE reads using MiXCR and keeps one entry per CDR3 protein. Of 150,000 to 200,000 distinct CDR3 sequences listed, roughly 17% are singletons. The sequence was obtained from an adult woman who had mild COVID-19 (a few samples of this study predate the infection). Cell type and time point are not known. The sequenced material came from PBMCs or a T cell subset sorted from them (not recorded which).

The CDR3 bases are TGTGCCAGCAGTCCTCAGGCGAACAATCAGCCCCAGCATTTT. Residues: CASSPQANNQPQHF. V usage is TRBV2 and J usage is TRBJ1-5; D is undetermined. Germline V CDR1 and CDR2: SNHLY, FYNNEI. V was trimmed by 5 bases and J by 3 bases, leaving 11 bases between them. This CDR3 spans 14 amino acids.